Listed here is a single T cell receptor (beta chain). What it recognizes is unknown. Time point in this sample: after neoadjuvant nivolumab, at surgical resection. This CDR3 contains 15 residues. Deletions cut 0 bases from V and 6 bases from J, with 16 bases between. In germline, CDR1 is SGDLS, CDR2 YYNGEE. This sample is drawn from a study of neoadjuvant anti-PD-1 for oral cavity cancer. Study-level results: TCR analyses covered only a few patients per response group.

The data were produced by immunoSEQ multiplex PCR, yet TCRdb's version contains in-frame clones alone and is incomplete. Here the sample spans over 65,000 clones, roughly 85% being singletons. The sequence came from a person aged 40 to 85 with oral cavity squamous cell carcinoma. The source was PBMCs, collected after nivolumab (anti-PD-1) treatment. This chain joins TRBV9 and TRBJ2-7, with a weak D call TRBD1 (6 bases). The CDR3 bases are TGTGCCAGCAGCGTAGATCTGGGGGCGGTGGGCGAGCAGTACTTC. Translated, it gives CASSVDLGAVGEQYF.